This is a list of T cell receptor beta chains from one sample in a study of blood T cell repertoires in COVID-19. Data came from immunoSEQ multiplex PCR; TCRdb stores just in-frame clones and leaves some out. The data hold tens of thousands of clones, with around 86% observed a single time. Sequencing was carried out using peripheral blood. The receptors were gathered from a man between 65 and 79 years old with acute or convalescent COVID-19. CDR3s include the opening cysteine and the closing phenylalanine or tryptophan. A D gene is named only where the DNA matches it firmly. Expanded clones are given a class, and other clones once, few, many or no size at all.

V: TRBV5-6
size: few
J: TRBJ1-5
D: -
length: 14
DNA: TGTGCCAGCAGCATAGGGGGTATCAATCAGCCCCAGCATTTT
CDR3: CASSIGGINQPQHF

V: TRBV28
size: once
J: TRBJ2-1
D: -
length: 12
DNA: TGTGCCAGCAGTTATTCCAGGAATGAGCAGTTCTTC
CDR3: CASSYSRNEQFF

V: TRBV6-2/TRBV6-3
size: once
J: TRBJ1-2
D: TRBD1
length: 12
DNA: TGTGCCAGCAGTTCTACAGGGGACGGCTACACCTTC
CDR3: CASSSTGDGYTF

V: TRBV10-3
size: -
J: TRBJ2-5
D: -
length: 12
DNA: TGTGCCATCAGTGAGCCGCAGGCAGTCCAGTACTTC
CDR3: CAISEPQAVQYF

V: TRBV3-1/TRBV3-2
size: -
J: TRBJ2-1
D: -
length: 12
DNA: TGTGCCAGCAGCCAAGGTAGCCGAGTCTGGTTCTTC
CDR3: CASSQGSRVWFF

V: TRBV6-2/TRBV6-3
size: -
J: TRBJ2-1
D: TRBD2
length: 16
DNA: TGTGCCAGCAGTCTCGTGGGACTAGCGGGAGCGAATGAGCAGTTCTTC
CDR3: CASSLVGLAGANEQFF

V: TRBV30
size: -
J: TRBJ1-5
D: TRBD1
length: 14
DNA: TGTGCCTGGAGTGGACAGGGAAGCAATCAGCCCCAGCATTTT
CDR3: CAWSGQGSNQPQHF

V: TRBV27
size: -
J: TRBJ2-7
D: -
length: 14
DNA: TGTGCCAGCTCGGACAGGAGGGTACCCTACGAGCAGTACTTC
CDR3: CASSDRRVPYEQYF

V: TRBV18
size: -
J: TRBJ2-3
D: -
length: 14
DNA: TGTGCCAGCTCCGCGGTGGGAAGGGGAGATACGCAGTATTTT
CDR3: CASSAVGRGDTQYF

V: TRBV7-6
size: -
J: TRBJ2-5
D: TRBD1
length: 14
DNA: TGTGCCAGCAGCCTTGACAGGGGGCGGGAGACCCAGTACTTC
CDR3: CASSLDRGRETQYF

V: TRBV10-3
size: -
J: TRBJ1-2
D: -
length: 14
DNA: TGTGCCATCCTCCGAAGCGGGTCTAACTATGGCTACACCTTC
CDR3: CAILRSGSNYGYTF

V: TRBV15
size: -
J: TRBJ1-1
D: TRBD1
length: 14
DNA: TGTGCCACCAGCAGTTTTGAGGGGGCGACTGAAGCTTTCTTT
CDR3: CATSSFEGATEAFF

V: TRBV9
size: -
J: TRBJ1-1
D: -
length: 18
DNA: TGTGCCAGCAGCGTGGAGGATTCGGGGGGCGGAATAAACACTGAAGCTTTCTTT
CDR3: CASSVEDSGGGINTEAFF

V: TRBV10-2
size: -
J: TRBJ1-2
D: -
length: 14
DNA: TGCGCCAGCAGTGAGTTGTTGGGGCTTGGGGGCTACACCTTC
CDR3: CASSELLGLGGYTF

V: TRBV30
size: -
J: TRBJ1-3
D: TRBD1
length: 14
DNA: TGTGCCTGGAGTACAGGGGGCTCTGGAAACACCATATATTTT
CDR3: CAWSTGGSGNTIYF

V: TRBV7-3
size: -
J: TRBJ2-2
D: -
length: 13
DNA: TGTGCCAGTCAGAAGGGGCAACACGGGGAGCTGTTTTTT
CDR3: CASQKGQHGELFF

V: TRBV14
size: -
J: TRBJ1-2
D: -
length: 15
DNA: TGTGCCAGCAGCCCCCAGGGTGCAGGATCCTATGGCTACACCTTC
CDR3: CASSPQGAGSYGYTF

V: TRBV6-5
size: -
J: TRBJ1-1
D: TRBD1
length: 13
DNA: TGTGCCAGCAGACGCGACAGGGGGAATGAAGCTTTCTTT
CDR3: CASRRDRGNEAFF

V: TRBV10-3
size: once
J: TRBJ1-3
D: -
length: 12
DNA: TGTGCCATCAGTGTCAAGGGGCCATCCATATATTTT
CDR3: CAISVKGPSIYF

V: TRBV6-1
size: -
J: TRBJ1-2
D: TRBD1
length: 16
DNA: TGTGCCAGCAGTGCCGTCCGGGACAGTCGTCCGGGAGGCTACACCTTC
CDR3: CASSAVRDSRPGGYTF

V: TRBV7-8
size: -
J: TRBJ2-6
D: TRBD1
length: 18
DNA: TGTGCCAGCAGCTTAAACAACAGGGGGCTCTCTGGGGCCAACGTCCTGACTTTC
CDR3: CASSLNNRGLSGANVLTF

V: TRBV5-1
size: -
J: TRBJ2-5
D: -
length: 14
DNA: TGCGCCAGCAGCCCTCGGACAGCCCAAGAGACCCAGTACTTC
CDR3: CASSPRTAQETQYF

V: TRBV19
size: -
J: TRBJ1-1
D: TRBD1
length: 16
DNA: TGTGCCAGTAGCATATTAGTGGGACAGGGGTCCACTGAAGCTTTCTTT
CDR3: CASSILVGQGSTEAFF

V: TRBV5-1
size: -
J: TRBJ2-3
D: TRBD2
length: 16
DNA: TGCGCCAGCAGCTTTCAGGCTAGCGGGGAGACAGATACGCAGTATTTT
CDR3: CASSFQASGETDTQYF

V: TRBV6-6
size: -
J: TRBJ1-5
D: TRBD1
length: 14
DNA: TGTGCCAGCAGGGGACAGGGTGGAAGTCAGCCCCAGCATTTT
CDR3: CASRGQGGSQPQHF

V: TRBV9
size: -
J: TRBJ2-2
D: TRBD1
length: 16
DNA: TGTGCCAGCAGCGTAGTTACAGGGGCTGGGACCGGGGAGCTGTTTTTT
CDR3: CASSVVTGAGTGELFF

V: TRBV3-1/TRBV3-2
size: -
J: TRBJ1-4
D: -
length: 15
DNA: TGTGCCAGCAGCCCATTTACAGGGTCTAATGAAAAACTGTTTTTT
CDR3: CASSPFTGSNEKLFF

V: TRBV4-1
size: once
J: TRBJ1-2
D: -
length: 15
DNA: TGCGCCAGCAGCTCCCACGAACAGGTGCTCTATGGCTACACCTTC
CDR3: CASSSHEQVLYGYTF

V: TRBV19
size: -
J: TRBJ2-2
D: -
length: 15
DNA: TGTGCCTCTCAGGGGGGCTCCCATAACACCGGGGAGCTGTTTTTT
CDR3: CASQGGSHNTGELFF